One sample yielded the 13 T cell receptor beta chains listed below, sequenced in a study of human T cells and chemical hapten exposure. Regarding time point: patch test 2, 6 weeks after DPC sensitization. Treatment defined: therapeutic diphenylcyclopropenone sensitization with weekly scalp DPC. TCRdb called the RACE reads again in MiXCR, with one record for every CDR3 protein. The sample lists about 140,000 distinct CDR3 sequences, approximately 10% occurring once. Sequenced here: whole blood, sampled in connection with sensitization to the hapten diphenylcyclopropenone (DPC). The receptors were sampled from a woman aged 45 to 65 with alopecia areata. Some clones in this sample may be carry-over from other donors' samples.

This chain connects TRBV4-3 to TRBJ2-1; D may be TRBD1 (7 bases). The CDR3 has 17 amino acids. Germline V gene data show CDR1 as LGHNA and CDR2 as YSLEER. The V end lost 0 bases, the J end lost 3 bases, and 15 bases lay between the germline ends. The chain's CDR3 is CASSQDRGDSFYNEQFF. CDR3 in DNA: TGCGCCAGCAGCCAAGATAGGGGGGACAGCTTCTACAATGAGCAGTTCTTC.

A few counts support this clonotype. V and J are TRBV7-9 and TRBJ2-3; a possible D gene is TRBD2 (6 bases). This CDR3 spans 14 amino acids. Germline V gene lookup returns CDR1 SEHNR and CDR2 FQNEAQ (reference sequence). V was trimmed by 1 base and J by 4 bases, leaving 9 bases between them. The CDR3 spells CASSLGGGADTQYF. Written as DNA, the CDR3 is TGTGCCAGCAGCTTAGGGGGAGGCGCAGATACGCAGTATTTT.

This clonotype has at least ten counts. V usage is TRBV7-9 and J usage is TRBJ2-2, with TRBD2 as a possible D gene (5 bases). CDR1 is SEHNR, CDR2 FQNEAQ, per germline (reference sequence). The CDR3 runs to 16 residues. The V end was cut by 1 base, the J end by 1 base, with 10 bases between. Here the CDR3 DNA reads TGTGCCAGCAGCTTAGAATCGGGGATGAACACCGGGGAGCTGTTTTTT. It specifies CASSLESGMNTGELFF.

The table lists this clonotype with a few counts. This chain links TRBV28 with TRBJ2-1, with TRBD1 matching 7 bases. CDR3 length equals 15 residues. V was pared by 4 bases and J by 7 bases, with 10 bases of the junction left unmatched. Germline values: CDR1 MDHEN, CDR2 SYDVKM. This chain's CDR3 is CASSSQGRRVNEQFF. In nucleotides, the CDR3 is TGTGCCAGCAGTTCACAGGGGCGCAGGGTGAATGAGCAGTTCTTC.

The sample holds many counts of this clonotype. The V call is TRBV12-3 or TRBV12-4, the J call TRBJ2-3, with 10 bases lining up with TRBD1. CDR3 size: 14 residues. The ends lost 7 bases at V and 8 bases at J; junction bases unmatched: 9. The CDR3 sequence: CASNPGTGVVTQYF. CDR3 DNA sequence: TGTGCCAGCAACCCCGGGACAGGGGTAGTTACGCAGTATTTT.

The table lists this clonotype with many counts. V and J are TRBV7-3 and TRBJ2-5, with D unresolved. In germline, CDR1 is SGHTA, CDR2 FQGTGA. The ends were cut back, 5 bases at V and 5 bases at J, with 12 bases in the middle. This CDR3 is built from 13 residues. CDR3: CASSVGPWETQYF. The CDR3 bases are TGTGCCAGCAGCGTCGGACCCTGGGAGACCCAGTACTTC.

In its sample, this clonotype was seen a few times. The chain combines TRBV12-3 or TRBV12-4 with TRBJ1-4, with TRBD1 matching 9 bases. CDR3 length: 15 amino acids. With V trimmed by 6 bases and J by 4 bases, 6 bases remained unmatched. The CDR3 is CASSPGTGLNEKLFF. The CDR3 DNA reads TGTGCCAGCAGCCCCGGGACAGGGCTTAATGAAAAACTGTTTTTT.

This clonotype was picked up many times. The chain recombines TRBV5-5 with TRBJ2-5; D is possibly TRBD1 or TRBD2 (5 bases each). Germline V gene sequence: CDR1 SGHKS, CDR2 YYEKEE (reference sequence). This CDR3 is built from 15 residues. V was cut by 1 base and J by 1 base, with 11 bases left in between. DNA for the CDR3: TGTGCCAGCAGCTTGCAGGGACCCCGCCAAGAGACCCAGTACTTC. This sequence encodes CASSLQGPRQETQYF. Based on the CDR3 plus reference TRBV5-5 and TRBJ2-5, the full variable domain is DAGVTQSPTHLIKTRGQQVTLRCSPISGHKSVSWYQQVLGQGPQFIFQYYEKEERGRGNFPDRFSARQFPNYSSELNVNALLLGDSALYLCASSLQGPRQETQYFGPGTRLLVL.

The V gene is TRBV12-3 or TRBV12-4, the J gene TRBJ1-6; D not certain. This CDR3 spans 17 amino acids. V was pared by 2 bases and J by 0 bases, with 11 bases between. The CDR3, as DNA: TGTGCCAGCAGTTTATCCGGCCTGAGCTCCTATAATTCACCCCTCCACTTT. It specifies CASSLSGLSSYNSPLHF.

This rearrangement joins TRBV28 to TRBJ1-1; D is possibly TRBD1 (5 bases). Germline V CDR1 and CDR2: MDHEN, SYDVKM. V was cut by 7 bases and J by 2 bases, with 14 bases left in between. The CDR3 is 14 residues long. CDR3 sequence: CASIPGGTNTEAFF. DNA of the CDR3: TGTGCCAGCATTCCGGGGGGGACTAACACTGAAGCTTTCTTT.

The genes are TRBV28 and TRBJ2-1; 10 nucleotides line up with TRBD2. Germline CDR1 and CDR2: MDHEN and SYDVKM. V trimming: 7 bases; J trimming: 8 bases; junction bases outside the gene matches: 11. The CDR3 consists of 15 residues. The CDR3 is CASTFTSGMNDEQFF. Written as DNA, the CDR3 is TGTGCCAGCACCTTTACTAGCGGGATGAACGATGAGCAGTTCTTC.

This clonotype is a singleton in its sample. The chain is built from TRBV4-2 and TRBJ2-3; D possibly corresponds to TRBD1 (6 bases). The CDR3 is made up of 15 amino acids. Germline lookup yields CDR1 LGHNA and CDR2 YNFKEQ. V dropped 0 bases and J dropped 6 bases, with 13 bases sitting between them. CDR3 sequence reads: CASSQDGAGVDTQYF. The CDR3 coding sequence is TGTGCCAGCAGCCAAGACGGGGCAGGGGTCGATACGCAGTATTTT.

This clonotype has at least ten counts. This chain joins TRBV30 and TRBJ2-1; D perhaps matches TRBD1 (5 bases). Trimming stripped 0 bases from V and 9 bases from J, with 9 bases between. Germline V gene data show CDR1 as GTSNPN and CDR2 as SVGIG (reference sequence). The CDR3 spans 12 residues. CDR3 coding DNA: TGTGCCTGGAGTGTAGGGGCCCCTGAGCAGTTCTTC. Translated, it gives CAWSVGAPEQFF.